The T cell receptor beta chain described here comes from a study of T cells in women clearing cervical HPV infection. About the study: Donors had HPV16-related CIN3 or worse; 2 had invasive cancer. Study-level results: Richness differences could reflect unmeasured T-cell content per sample. TRBV6-7 abundance was lower in cases than controls (about 0.099% versus 0.16%). Repertoire richness, not evenness, was significantly elevated in CIN3+ cases versus controls.

The assay was immunoSEQ multiplex PCR, and TCRdb's table has in-frame clones only and misses some. This sample's table reports 25,000 to 35,000 clones. Regarding this clone: What it binds is not known. The CDR3 end falls 3 residues outside the read, so it is completed with the germline J gene.

The CDR3 contains 15 residues. Germline V lookup: CDR1 DFQATT, CDR2 SNEGSKA (reference sequence). Unmatched junction bases numbered 12, after V lost 5 bases and J lost 5 bases. Sample: blood buffy coat. The sequence was collected from a woman aged 18 to 75 with a cervical HPV16 infection that either progressed to CIN3+ or cleared (not recorded which). The genes are TRBV20-1 and TRBJ2-7; 10 bases line up with TRBD2. The sequenced part of the CDR3 DNA is TGCAGTGCTCAGAGGGCTAGCGGGAGTACCCACGAG. Its translation: CSAQRASGSTHE. The entire CDR3 reads CSAQRASGSTHEQYF.